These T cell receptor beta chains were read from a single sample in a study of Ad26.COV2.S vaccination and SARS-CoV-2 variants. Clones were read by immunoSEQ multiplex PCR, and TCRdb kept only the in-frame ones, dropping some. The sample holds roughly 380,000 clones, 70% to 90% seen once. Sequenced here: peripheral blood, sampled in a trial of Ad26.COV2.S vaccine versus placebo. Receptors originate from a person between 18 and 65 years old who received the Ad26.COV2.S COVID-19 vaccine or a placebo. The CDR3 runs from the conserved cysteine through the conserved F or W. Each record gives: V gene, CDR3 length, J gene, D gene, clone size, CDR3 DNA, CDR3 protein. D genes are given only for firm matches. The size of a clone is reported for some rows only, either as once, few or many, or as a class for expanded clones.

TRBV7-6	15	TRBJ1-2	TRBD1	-	TGTGCCAGCAGCTTAGCGTTGACAGGGCTTCTTGGCTACACCTTC	CASSLALTGLLGYTF
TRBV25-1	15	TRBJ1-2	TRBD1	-	TGTGCCAGCAGTGGCCAAGGACAGGGAGCCTATGGCTACACCTTC	CASSGQGQGAYGYTF
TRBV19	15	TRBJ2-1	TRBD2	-	TGTGCCAGTAGTCGACTAGCGGGAGTTGCTGCTGAGCAGTTCTTC	CASSRLAGVAAEQFF
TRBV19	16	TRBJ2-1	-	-	TGTGCCAGTAGAGACCGCTACAGGGAGTCCTACAATGAGCAGTTCTTC	CASRDRYRESYNEQFF
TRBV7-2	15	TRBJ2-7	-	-	TGTGCCAGCAGCTTATCGTATTCCGCAAACTACGAGCAGTACTTC	CASSLSYSANYEQYF
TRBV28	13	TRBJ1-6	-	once	TGTGCCAGCAGTTTAGTGTATGGGCCACCCCTCCACTTT	CASSLVYGPPLHF
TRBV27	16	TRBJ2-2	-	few	TGTGCCAGCAGTTTATCACTTAGAACCCTGACCGGGGAGCTGTTTTTT	CASSLSLRTLTGELFF
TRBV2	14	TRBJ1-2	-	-	TGTGCCAGCATCCACGGGGAGGGGCGGTATGGCTACACCTTC	CASIHGEGRYGYTF
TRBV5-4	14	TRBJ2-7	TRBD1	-	TGTGCCAGCAGCCGGACAGGGGGCTACTACGAGCAGTACTTC	CASSRTGGYYEQYF
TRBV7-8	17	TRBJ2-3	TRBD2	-	TGTGCCAGCAGACGACCACTAGCGCGATGGGGCACAGATACGCAGTATTTT	CASRRPLARWGTDTQYF
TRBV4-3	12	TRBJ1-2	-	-	TGCGCCAGCAGCCAAGACTACTATGGCTACACCTTC	CASSQDYYGYTF
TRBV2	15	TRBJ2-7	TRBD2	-	TGTGCCAGCAGTGAGGGACTAGTCGGGGGCTACGAGCAGTACTTC	CASSEGLVGGYEQYF
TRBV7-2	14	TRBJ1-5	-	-	TGTGCCAGCAGCTTAGGTAGGGGTAATCAGCCCCAGCATTTT	CASSLGRGNQPQHF
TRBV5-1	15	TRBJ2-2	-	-	TGCGCCAGCAGCCCGGACTCACCCCCCGCCGGGGAGCTGTTTTTT	CASSPDSPPAGELFF
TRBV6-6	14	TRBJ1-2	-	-	TGTGCCAGCAGTTACACGACAGGAGTCGATGGCTACACCTTC	CASSYTTGVDGYTF
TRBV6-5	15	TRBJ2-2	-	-	TGTGCCAGCACCATAGGGCAGGGAGGCACCGGGGAGCTGTTTTTT	CASTIGQGGTGELFF
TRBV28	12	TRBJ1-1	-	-	TGTGCCAGCTGGGGGCTGAACACTGAAGCTTTCTTT	CASWGLNTEAFF
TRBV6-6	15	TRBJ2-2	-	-	TGTGCCAGCAGTTACGGGGGCAGGGGTACCGGGGAGCTGTTTTTT	CASSYGGRGTGELFF
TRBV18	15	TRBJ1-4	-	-	TGTGCCAGCTCAGCCGGGACTTGGATGAATGAAAAACTGTTTTTT	CASSAGTWMNEKLFF
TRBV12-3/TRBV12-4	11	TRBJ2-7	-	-	TGTGCCAGCAGCACAGGGTTCGAGCAGTACTTC	CASSTGFEQYF
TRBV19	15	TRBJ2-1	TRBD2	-	TGTGCCAGTACCACCGGACTAGCGGGAGCGAATGAGCAGTTCTTC	CASTTGLAGANEQFF
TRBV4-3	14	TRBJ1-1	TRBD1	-	TGCGCCAGCAGGCAACAGGGGGGAACATCTGAAGCTTTCTTT	CASRQQGGTSEAFF
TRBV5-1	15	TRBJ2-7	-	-	TGCGCCAGCAGCTTGGCCGGGACGGCCCCCTGGGAGCAGTACTTC	CASSLAGTAPWEQYF
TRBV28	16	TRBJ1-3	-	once	TGTGCCAGCAGTTTAGGGGGAACGCTCTCTGGAAACACCATATATTTT	CASSLGGTLSGNTIYF
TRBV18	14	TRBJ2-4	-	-	TGTGCCAGCTCACCCTCCGGGACCCCCCAGCCGGGGTACTTC	CASSPSGTPQPGYF
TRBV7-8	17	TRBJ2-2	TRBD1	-	TGTGCCAGCAGCTTAGCACTGGGACAGGGGAACACCGGGGAGCTGTTTTTT	CASSLALGQGNTGELFF
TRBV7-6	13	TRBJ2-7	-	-	TGTGCCAGCAGCTTAGAGACTAGGGGGGAGCAGTACTTC	CASSLETRGEQYF
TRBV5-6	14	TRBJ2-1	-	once	TGTGCCAGCAGCTTGGCCGGCCCTCTGGTGGAGCAGTTCTTC	CASSLAGPLVEQFF
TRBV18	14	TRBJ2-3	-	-	TGTGCCAGCTCACCATCACTTAGCACAGATACGCAGTATTTT	CASSPSLSTDTQYF
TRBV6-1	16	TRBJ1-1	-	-	TGTGCCAGCAGTGAAGGGTTGGGGGCCCTGAACACTGAAGCTTTCTTT	CASSEGLGALNTEAFF
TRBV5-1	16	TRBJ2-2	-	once	TGCGCCAGCAGCTTGCTTTCCGAGACAAGCACCGGGGAGCTGTTTTTT	CASSLLSETSTGELFF
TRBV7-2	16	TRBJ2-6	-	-	TGTGCCAGCAGCTTAGGACATCACTCTGGGGCCAACGTCCTGACTTTC	CASSLGHHSGANVLTF
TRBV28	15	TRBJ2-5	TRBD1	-	TGTGCCAGCAGTCTAGGCTGGGACAGTCAAGAGACCCAGTACTTC	CASSLGWDSQETQYF
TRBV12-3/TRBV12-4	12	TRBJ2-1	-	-	TGTGCCAGCAGTTTTGGGGTGAATGAGCAGTTCTTC	CASSFGVNEQFF
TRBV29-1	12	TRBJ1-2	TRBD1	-	TGCAGCGTAACAGGGGGGGAGTATGGCTACACCTTC	CSVTGGEYGYTF
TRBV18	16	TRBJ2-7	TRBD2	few	TGTGCCAGCTCCCAAAATCATCTGCGGGGGACTTCTGAGCAGTACTTC	CASSQNHLRGTSEQYF
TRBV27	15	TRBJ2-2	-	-	TGTGCCAGCAGAATGCGGGACAGAAACACCGGGGAGCTGTTTTTT	CASRMRDRNTGELFF
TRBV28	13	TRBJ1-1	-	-	TGTGCCAGCAGCTCCTTAAGGGGCGGTGAAGCTTTCTTT	CASSSLRGGEAFF
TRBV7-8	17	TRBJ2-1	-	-	TGTGCCAGCAGCTTTCTTCACCACGACCCTCGGTACAATGAGCAGTTCTTC	CASSFLHHDPRYNEQFF
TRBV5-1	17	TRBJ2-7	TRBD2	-	TGCGCCAGCAGCTTGGAAAGAAGTCTAGCGGGTACTTACGAGCAGTACTTC	CASSLERSLAGTYEQYF
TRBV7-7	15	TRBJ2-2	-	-	TGTGCCAGCAGCTTAGCAGGTCTGAACACCGGGGAGCTGTTTTTT	CASSLAGLNTGELFF
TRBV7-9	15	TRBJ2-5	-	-	TGTGCCAGCAGCGAACATGCAGGGGTTCAAGAGACCCAGTACTTC	CASSEHAGVQETQYF
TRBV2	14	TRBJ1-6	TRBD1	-	TGTGCCAGCAGCGCTGGACAGGGTAATTCACCCCTCCACTTT	CASSAGQGNSPLHF
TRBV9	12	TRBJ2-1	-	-	TGTGCCAGCAGCGTAGGGGGGGATGAGCAGTTCTTC	CASSVGGDEQFF
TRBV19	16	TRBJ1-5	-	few	TGTGCCAGTAGTCCGAACCCCGGACATCGCAATCAGCCCCAGCATTTT	CASSPNPGHRNQPQHF
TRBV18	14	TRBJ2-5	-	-	TGTGCCAGCTCACCCAGGTCTGGACAAGAGACCCAGTACTTC	CASSPRSGQETQYF
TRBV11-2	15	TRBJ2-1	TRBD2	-	TGTGCCAGCAGCTTGGGGCCCGGGGGGGTTTCTGAGCAGTTCTTC	CASSLGPGGVSEQFF
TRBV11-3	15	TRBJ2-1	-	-	TGTGCCAGCAGCTTAGATCGGCCAGGAAACAATGAGCAGTTCTTC	CASSLDRPGNNEQFF
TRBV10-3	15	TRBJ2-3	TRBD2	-	TGTGCCATCAGTGTTGCGGGAGGGCCTTTGGATACGCAGTATTTT	CAISVAGGPLDTQYF
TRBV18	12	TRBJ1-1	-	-	TGTGCCAGCCAAGGGGGGAACACTGAAGCTTTCTTT	CASQGGNTEAFF
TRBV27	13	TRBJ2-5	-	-	TGTGCCAGCAGGTCGACATTACAAGAGACCCAGTACTTC	CASRSTLQETQYF
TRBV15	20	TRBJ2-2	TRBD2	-	TGTGCCACCAGCAGAGAATGGGCTCTACTAGCGGAGGACTACACCGGGGAGCTGTTTTTT	CATSREWALLAEDYTGELFF
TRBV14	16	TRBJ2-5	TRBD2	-	TGTGCCAGCAGCCAAGTGCTAGCGGGAGCGAGCGAGACCCAGTACTTC	CASSQVLAGASETQYF
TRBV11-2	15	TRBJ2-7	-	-	TGTGCCAGCAGCCCAAGCGGCGTTGGGGCAGGAGAGCAGTACTTC	CASSPSGVGAGEQYF
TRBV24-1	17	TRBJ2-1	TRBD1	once	TGTGCCACCAGTGATTTCGGAGGGACAGGGTCGGTCAATGAGCAGTTCTTC	CATSDFGGTGSVNEQFF
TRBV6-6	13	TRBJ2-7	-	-	TGTGCCAGCAGTTATAGTCGGAACTACGAGCAGTACTTC	CASSYSRNYEQYF
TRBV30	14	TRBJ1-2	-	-	TGTGCCTGGAGCGATCCAGGCCGGAACTATGGCTACACCTTC	CAWSDPGRNYGYTF
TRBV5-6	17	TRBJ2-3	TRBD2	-	TGTGCCAGCAGCCAGAAACTAGCGGGATTTAGCACAGATACGCAGTATTTT	CASSQKLAGFSTDTQYF
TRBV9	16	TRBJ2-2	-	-	TGTGCCAGCAGCGAGGGACCTTCCCGGGTTACCGGGGAGCTGTTTTTT	CASSEGPSRVTGELFF